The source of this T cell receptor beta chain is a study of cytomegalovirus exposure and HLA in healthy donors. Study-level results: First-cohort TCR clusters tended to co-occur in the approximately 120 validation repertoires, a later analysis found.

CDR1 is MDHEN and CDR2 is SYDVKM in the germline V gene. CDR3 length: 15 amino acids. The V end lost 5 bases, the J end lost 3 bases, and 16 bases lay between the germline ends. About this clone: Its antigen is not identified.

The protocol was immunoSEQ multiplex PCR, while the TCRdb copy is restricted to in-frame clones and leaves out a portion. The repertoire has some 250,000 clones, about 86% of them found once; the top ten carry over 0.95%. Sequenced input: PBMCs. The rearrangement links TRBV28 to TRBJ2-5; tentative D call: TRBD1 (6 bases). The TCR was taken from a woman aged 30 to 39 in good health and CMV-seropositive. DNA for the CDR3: TGTGCCAGCAGTGTACCCTGGACAGCCGAAGAGACCCAGTACTTC. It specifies CASSVPWTAEETQYF.